The present TCR beta chain was sequenced within a study of OX40 agonist ivuxolimab in advanced cancers. Study at large: Prior anti-PD-1, anti-PD-L1 or anti-CTLA-4 therapy was allowed; about 39% had some. The study reported partial responses in three patients: one hepatocellular carcinoma, two cutaneous melanoma.

Method: immunoSEQ multiplex PCR; TCRdb's copy keeps in-frame clones and lacks some. This sample carries around 94,000 clones, 92% of them seen once, and the ten largest clones take 3% to 3.5%. This CDR3 is built from 15 residues. The germline V gene has CDR1 SNHLY and CDR2 FYNNEI. V was clipped by 6 bases and J by 1 base; unmatched bases: 5. The TCR comes from an adult with an advanced solid tumor such as melanoma, head and neck, liver or kidney cancer. V is TRBV2 and J is TRBJ2-3, with 9 nucleotides matching TRBD2. The material sequenced was CD4+ or CD8+ T cells sorted from blood, taken in a trial of the OX40 agonist ivuxolimab. The CDR3 bases are TGTGCCAGCAGCACAAGGACTAGCGGCACAGATACGCAGTATTTT. It is translated as CASSTRTSGTDTQYF.